This TCR beta chain was documented in a study of PD-1 blockade in classical Hodgkin lymphoma. This clone was counted a single time. Relapse was seen in all patients after autologous stem cell transplantation, and brentuximab vedotin exposure was variable. The CDR3 contains 11 residues. Trimming shortened V by 1 base and J by 4 bases, and 2 bases separated the two germline ends. The germline V gene has CDR1 KGHSH and CDR2 LQKENI. Repertoires were generated with immunoSEQ multiplex PCR, while TCRdb's copy carries only in-frame clones and drops some. The table lists approximately 15,000 clones, around 82% of them singletons, with 22% in the top ten.

The sequence was collected from a human donor with classical Hodgkin lymphoma. The rearrangement links TRBV18 to TRBJ2-7; D gene unclear. Here the sequenced sample was peripheral blood mononuclear cells (PBMCs), taken at baseline. The CDR3 region is CASSPQYEQYF. The DNA for the CDR3 is TGTGCCAGCTCACCACAATACGAGCAGTACTTC.